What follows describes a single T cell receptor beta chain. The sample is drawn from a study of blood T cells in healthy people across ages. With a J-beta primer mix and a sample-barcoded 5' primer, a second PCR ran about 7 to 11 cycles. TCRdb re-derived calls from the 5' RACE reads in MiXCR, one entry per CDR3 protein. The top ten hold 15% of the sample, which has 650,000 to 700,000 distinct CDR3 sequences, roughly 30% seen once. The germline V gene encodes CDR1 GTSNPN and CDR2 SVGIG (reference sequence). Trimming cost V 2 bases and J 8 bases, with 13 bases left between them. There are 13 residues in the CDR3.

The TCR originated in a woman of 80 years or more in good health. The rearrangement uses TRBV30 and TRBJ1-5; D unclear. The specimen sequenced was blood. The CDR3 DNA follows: TGTGCCTGGAGTATGGGGAACTTTAAGCCCCAGCATTTT. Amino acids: CAWSMGNFKPQHF.